The present T cell receptor beta chain was sequenced within a study of cytomegalovirus exposure and HLA in healthy donors. Study findings and constraints: Common viral pathogens seemed to be connected with several of the most significant clusters, according to a later analysis.

The germline V gene encodes CDR1 SGHDN and CDR2 FVKESK. The CDR3 extends over 12 amino acids. The V and J ends lost 3 bases and 8 bases respectively, with 10 bases between them. Turning to this clone: The antigen remains unidentified.

Both 60 Vbeta primers and 13 Jbeta primers went into the PCR. Clones were read by immunoSEQ multiplex PCR, and TCRdb kept only the in-frame ones, dropping some. Here the sample table reports approximately 140,000 clones. This TCR came from a woman aged 18-29 years in good health and CMV-seronegative. The sequencing input was PBMCs. The chain uses TRBV14 and TRBJ1-2; no definite D call. CDR3 bases: TGTGCCAGCAGCCAGGTCTCAGGAGGCTACACCTTC. Its translation: CASSQVSGGYTF.